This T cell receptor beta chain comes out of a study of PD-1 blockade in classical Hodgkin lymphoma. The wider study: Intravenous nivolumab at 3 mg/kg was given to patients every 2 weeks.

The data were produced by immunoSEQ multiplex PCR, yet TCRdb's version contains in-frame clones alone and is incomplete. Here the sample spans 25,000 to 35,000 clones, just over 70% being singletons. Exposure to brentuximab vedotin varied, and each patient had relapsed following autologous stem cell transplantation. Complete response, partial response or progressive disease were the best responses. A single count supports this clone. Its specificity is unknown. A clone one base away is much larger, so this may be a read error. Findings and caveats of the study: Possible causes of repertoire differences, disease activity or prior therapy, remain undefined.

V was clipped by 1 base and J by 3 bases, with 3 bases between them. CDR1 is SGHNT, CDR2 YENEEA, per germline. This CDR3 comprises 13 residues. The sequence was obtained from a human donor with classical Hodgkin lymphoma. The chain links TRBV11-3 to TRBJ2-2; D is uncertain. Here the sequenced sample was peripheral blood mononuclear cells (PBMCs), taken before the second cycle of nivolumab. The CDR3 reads CASSLGDTGELFF. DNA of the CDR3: TGTGCCAGCAGCTTAGGTGACACCGGGGAGCTGTTTTTT.